This is a list of T cell receptor beta chains from one sample in a study of shared clonotypes between healthy human individuals. This table comes from immunoSEQ multiplex PCR, and its TCRdb copy is limited to in-frame clones, with some not included. The sample lists 800,000 to 950,000 clones; 90% to 97% were seen once. Material for sequencing was naive CD8+ T cells sorted from blood. The receptors derive from a man aged 25 to 40 in good health. Each CDR3 is given with its conserved first and last residue. D genes are given only for firm matches. For some rows the clone size is stated as once, few or many, or as a class when expanded; others skip it.

CDR3 DNA,CDR3 protein,V gene,D gene,clone size,CDR3 length,J gene
TGTGCCTGGAATTTAGGGACAGTGAACACTGAAGCTTTCTTT,CAWNLGTVNTEAFF,TRBV30,TRBD1,once,14,TRBJ1-1
TGTGCCAGCAGCGTATCTGGGACAGGGCTTGCCTACGAGCAGTACTTC,CASSVSGTGLAYEQYF,TRBV9,TRBD1,-,16,TRBJ2-7
TGTGCCAGCAGCCAAGAAGGGGGCAGAGTCCATGAGCAGTTCTTC,CASSQEGGRVHEQFF,TRBV6-5,TRBD1,-,15,TRBJ2-1
TGTGCCAGCAGCTTTGCGACGCAAGAGACCCAGTACTTC,CASSFATQETQYF,TRBV7-9,-,-,13,TRBJ2-5
TGTGCCAGCAGCCCCACCCCTAGCGGACCTATAAATGAGCAGTTCTTC,CASSPTPSGPINEQFF,TRBV5-5,TRBD2,-,16,TRBJ2-1
TGCGCCAGCAGCCAAGGGACAGGGAACTCCTACGAGCAGTACTTC,CASSQGTGNSYEQYF,TRBV4-3,TRBD1,-,15,TRBJ2-7
TGTGCCAGCAGCGTGACGGAGGGGGGCGAGCAGTACTTC,CASSVTEGGEQYF,TRBV5-4,-,-,13,TRBJ2-7
TGTGCCAGCAGCTTTGGACAGGTTGAGCAGTTCTTC,CASSFGQVEQFF,TRBV11-2,TRBD1,-,12,TRBJ2-1
TGTGCCAGCAGCGTAGCCACACTTAGCGCAGATACGCAGTATTTT,CASSVATLSADTQYF,TRBV9,-,-,15,TRBJ2-3
TGTGCCAGCGGGGGAGGGACCCAGTACTTC,CASGGGTQYF,TRBV2,-,-,10,TRBJ2-5
TGTGCCAGCAGCTCGCGCAGCGGGAGGGCCGTCAATGAGCAGTTCTTC,CASSSRSGRAVNEQFF,TRBV7-9,TRBD2,-,16,TRBJ2-1
TGTGCCAGCAGTCCCCAAACTAGCGGGAGCTCCTACGAGCAGTACTTC,CASSPQTSGSSYEQYF,TRBV28,TRBD2,-,16,TRBJ2-7
TGTGCCAGCAGTCCATGGACAGGGTCGAACACCGGGGAGCTGTTTTTT,CASSPWTGSNTGELFF,TRBV28,TRBD1,-,16,TRBJ2-2
TGTGCCAGCAGTTCTAGCGGTCAAAGCTCCTACAATGAGCAGTTCTTC,CASSSSGQSSYNEQFF,TRBV27,TRBD2,few,16,TRBJ2-1
TGCGCCAGCAGCCAAGATGGGCCGGGAACTAGCACAGATACGCAGTATTTT,CASSQDGPGTSTDTQYF,TRBV4-1,-,once,17,TRBJ2-3
TGTGCCAGTAGTGGGGACGCCTACAATCAGCCCCAGCATTTT,CASSGDAYNQPQHF,TRBV19,-,-,14,TRBJ1-5
TGCAGCGTTGGTCAGGGTGACACCGGGGAGCTGTTTTTT,CSVGQGDTGELFF,TRBV29-1,-,-,13,TRBJ2-2
TGCAGCGTTCACTACAGGGGAACAGATACGCAGTATTTT,CSVHYRGTDTQYF,TRBV29-1,TRBD1,-,13,TRBJ2-3
TGCGCCAGCAGCCAAGGACTAGCGGGAGCGGGGCCGGCCTACGAGCAGTACTTC,CASSQGLAGAGPAYEQYF,TRBV4-3,TRBD2,once,18,TRBJ2-7
TGTGCCAGCAGGGATGGGCCTGGGGCCAATGAGCAGTTCTTC,CASRDGPGANEQFF,TRBV27,-,once,14,TRBJ2-1
TGTGCCAGCAGTTTACAACAGATCCCGGGACGGTCCTACGAGCAGTACTTC,CASSLQQIPGRSYEQYF,TRBV27,-,once,17,TRBJ2-7
TGTGCCAGCAGTTTTTACTCACAGGCAACTAATGAAAAACTGTTTTTT,CASSFYSQATNEKLFF,TRBV28,-,-,16,TRBJ1-4
TGTGCCAGCTCACCACGAAGACTACTGGGACTTTTCCTAGCCAAAAACATTCAGTACTTC,CASSPRRLLGLFLAKNIQYF,TRBV18,-,once,20,TRBJ2-4
TGTGCCAGCAGCGCCGGTGGGGGGATCCACAATGAGCAGTTCTTC,CASSAGGGIHNEQFF,TRBV9,-,-,15,TRBJ2-1
TGTGCCAGCAGTTATAACCTTGACGACGGTGAAGCTTTCTTT,CASSYNLDDGEAFF,TRBV6-5,-,-,14,TRBJ1-1
TGTGCCTGGAGTGTATTAGCGGAGGAGCAGTACTTC,CAWSVLAEEQYF,TRBV30,-,-,12,TRBJ2-7
TGCGCCAGCAGCTTCAATGACAGGCAAACCTCCTACGAGCAGTACTTC,CASSFNDRQTSYEQYF,TRBV5-1,-,-,16,TRBJ2-7
TGTGCCAGCAGCGAGCCCCTCCAAAACGAAGGGGAGCTGTTTTTT,CASSEPLQNEGELFF,TRBV7-9,-,-,15,TRBJ2-2
TGTGCCAGCAGCCCGACAGGGAGCAATCAGCCCCAGCATTTT,CASSPTGSNQPQHF,TRBV27,TRBD1,-,14,TRBJ1-5
TGTGCCAGCAGCTTAGGCCTTTATGGCGGGAGGCTTGACACAGATACGCAGTATTTT,CASSLGLYGGRLDTDTQYF,TRBV13,TRBD2,-,19,TRBJ2-3
TGTGCCAGCAGCCAATACCCCCGCGGTCCGGAGAGCTCCTACAATGAGCAGTTCTTC,CASSQYPRGPESSYNEQFF,TRBV4-2,-,-,19,TRBJ2-1
TGTGCCAGCAGCTGGACCCGGTTAACGGGCGGCACTGAAGCTTTCTTT,CASSWTRLTGGTEAFF,TRBV7-9,-,-,16,TRBJ1-1
TGCAGCGTTGAAACGCCGAAACTAGAGCAAGAGACCCAGTACTTC,CSVETPKLEQETQYF,TRBV29-1,-,-,15,TRBJ2-5
TGTGCCAGCAGCTTAGTAGCGGGAGAGGGGTACAATGAGCAGTTCTTC,CASSLVAGEGYNEQFF,TRBV7-2,TRBD2,-,16,TRBJ2-1
TGTGCCAGCAGCTTTTTAGGGCCCGGGGTCAATCAGCCCCAGCATTTT,CASSFLGPGVNQPQHF,TRBV7-8,-,-,16,TRBJ1-5
TGTGCCAGCAGCATGGGACTAGCGGGAGTTGGAGAGACCCAGTACTTC,CASSMGLAGVGETQYF,TRBV5-4,TRBD2,few,16,TRBJ2-5
TGTGCCAGCAGGATAACAGGGCGTGAGCAGTTCTTC,CASRITGREQFF,TRBV28,-,-,12,TRBJ2-1
TGTGCCAGTCAGCCCTACAGGTCTTTGTCCAATGAGCAGTTCTTC,CASQPYRSLSNEQFF,TRBV19,-,-,15,TRBJ2-1
TGCGCCAGCAGCCAAGAGGGCGGGAATTATGGCTACACCTTC,CASSQEGGNYGYTF,TRBV4-1,-,once,14,TRBJ1-2
TGTGCCAGCAGCTTAGCACCAGGATTGAAGTACTTC,CASSLAPGLKYF,TRBV7-9,-,-,12,TRBJ2-4
TGCGCCAGCAGCCAGGCACCGGGACTACCTACCTACAATGAGCAGTTCTTC,CASSQAPGLPTYNEQFF,TRBV4-1,TRBD2,-,17,TRBJ2-1
TGTGCCAGAGGGGGAGGACTGACTAGCCCCTACGAGCAGTACTTC,CARGGGLTSPYEQYF,TRBV2,-,-,15,TRBJ2-7
TGCGCCAGCAGCCAAGATAGAGCGGGAGGGCCGTCAGATACGCAGTATTTT,CASSQDRAGGPSDTQYF,TRBV4-3,TRBD2,-,17,TRBJ2-3
TGCGCCAGCAGCCAAGATTTGTCAGATTCTGGAAACACCATATATTTT,CASSQDLSDSGNTIYF,TRBV4-3,-,-,16,TRBJ1-3
TGTGCCAGCAGTTACTCCAGCCCGGGGAGCACTGAAGCTTTCTTT,CASSYSSPGSTEAFF,TRBV6-5,-,-,15,TRBJ1-1
TGTGCCAGCAGCCACCGGGACAGGGGTGACTATGGCTACACCTTC,CASSHRDRGDYGYTF,TRBV7-9,TRBD1,-,15,TRBJ1-2
TGTGCCTGGAGTGTCGGTTCAGGGGGCCCATACGAGCAGTACTTC,CAWSVGSGGPYEQYF,TRBV30,TRBD1,-,15,TRBJ2-7
TGTGCCAGCAGCCCCAGTACCTCTGGGGCCAACGTCCTGACTTTC,CASSPSTSGANVLTF,TRBV4-2,-,-,15,TRBJ2-6
TGTGCCAGCAGCAGCCCCGAGACTAGTAGCACAGATACGCAGTATTTT,CASSSPETSSTDTQYF,TRBV7-9,-,-,16,TRBJ2-3
TGTGCCAGCAGTCCCCGGGGCACTGAAGCTTTCTTT,CASSPRGTEAFF,TRBV27,-,-,12,TRBJ1-1